This passage covers 20 T cell receptor beta chains from one sample sequenced in a study of T cells in Graves' hyperthyroidism and ophthalmopathy. TCR beta CDR3 sequences were amplified from RNA transcripts. The HTBI primer set served for first-round RT-PCR of the TCR CDR3. TCRdb redid the calling of the multiplex PCR reads with MiXCR, one entry per CDR3 protein. The data hold some 570,000 distinct CDR3 sequences, with 13% to 15% observed a single time. The sample consisted of blood. These receptors originate from a woman under 30 with Graves' ophthalmopathy.

This clonotype was seen only a few times. This chain joins TRBV9 and TRBJ1-6; tentative D call: TRBD1 (6 bases). Germline V gene lookup returns CDR1 SGDLS and CDR2 YYNGEE. V lost 0 bases and J 2 bases, leaving 9 bases between the germline ends. There are 16 residues in the CDR3. The CDR3, as DNA: TGTGCCAGCAGCGTAGAGTCAGGGGCCTATAATTCACCCCTCCACTTT. Translating it yields CASSVESGAYNSPLHF.

There are a few counts of this clonotype. The chain combines TRBV14 with TRBJ1-6, with TRBD1 matching 10 bases. The J segment lost 7 bases and the V segment lost 2 bases, leaving 5 bases of the junction unmatched. CDR1 is SGHDN, CDR2 FVKESK, per germline. The CDR3 spans 16 residues. In DNA form, the CDR3 reads TGTGCCAGCAGCCAACTGACAGGGGGCGCGAATTCACCCCTCCACTTT. It encodes CASSQLTGGANSPLHF.

In regard to this clonotype: Since a much larger clone is just one base distant, this may be a read error. The CDR3 protein is CASTLSEWEPQETQYF. The CDR3 DNA is TGTGCCAGCACCCTTTCTGAGTGGGAGCCGCAAGAGACCCAGTACTTC. The chain has TRBV12-3 or TRBV12-4 and TRBJ2-5, with D perhaps matching TRBD2 (5 bases). V lost 7 bases and J lost 2, with 20 bases in between. The CDR3 is 16 residues long.

This clonotype was counted at least ten times. CDR3 nucleotides: TGCGCCAGCAGCCAAGAAGGACAGGGGGTTATCTACGAGCAGTACTTC. This codes for CASSQEGQGVIYEQYF. V is TRBV4-3 and J is TRBJ2-7, with TRBD1 identical over 10 bases. Looked up from germline, CDR1 is LGHNA and CDR2 is YSLEER. V shed 0 bases, J shed 3 bases, and the junction held 5 bases outside the gene matches. CDR3 length: 16 amino acids.

This clonotype was picked up many times. At one end the junction does not follow the germline gene, possibly because of a read error. The chain employs TRBV11-3 and TRBJ2-1; 8 positions agree with TRBD1. The CDR3 is made up of 15 amino acids. In germline, CDR1 is SGHNT, CDR2 YENEEA. The CDR3 bases are TGTGCCAGCAGCTCCGGAGACAGGGGAGACAATGAGCAGTCCTTC. As protein: CASSSGDRGDNEQSF.

V usage is TRBV27 and J usage is TRBJ2-2; weak D call: TRBD2 (7 bases). Trimming left V 2 bases short and J 4 bases short, with 14 bases between. This CDR3 is 16 amino acids long. Per the germline V gene, CDR1 is MNHEY and CDR2 is SMNVEV (reference sequence). DNA for the CDR3: TGTGCCAGCAGTTTAAGGGGGGGCTCTATCACCGGGGAGCTGTTTTTT. It yields the protein CASSLRGGSITGELFF.

The sample holds one count of this clonotype. The rearrangement links TRBV5-4 to TRBJ2-1, with 14 bases identical to TRBD2. V shed 4 bases and J 8 bases; nucleotides not matched to a gene: 8. The CDR3 is 16 residues long. Germline CDR1 SGHNT, CDR2 YYREEE (reference sequence). The CDR3 bases are TGTGCCAGCAGCCGGCCGGGACTAGCGGGAGAGGATGAGCAGTTCTTC. Translated: CASSRPGLAGEDEQFF.

Ten or more counts support this clonotype. V usage is TRBV2 and J usage is TRBJ2-2; D ambiguous. V lost 4 bases and J lost 0, with 9 bases in between. There are 15 residues in the CDR3. The germline V gene encodes CDR1 SNHLY and CDR2 FYNNEI. In DNA, the CDR3 is TGTGCCAGCAGTGCCAGGCGAACGAACACCGGGGAGCTGTTTTTT. Encoded protein: CASSARRTNTGELFF. Together with reference TRBV2 and TRBJ2-2, the CDR3 gives the full variable domain: EPEVTQTPSHQVTQMGQEVILRCVPISNHLYFYWYRQILGQKVEFLVSFYNNEISEKSEIFDDQFSVERPDGSNFTLKIRSTKLEDSAMYFCASSARRTNTGELFFGEGSRLTVL.

This clonotype was counted many times. This chain uses TRBV27 with TRBJ2-7, with 9 bases lining up with TRBD2. Germline lookup yields CDR1 MNHEY and CDR2 SMNVEV (reference sequence). Trimming removed 3 bases from V and 2 bases from J; junction bases left unmatched: 8. CDR3 length: 16 residues. The CDR3 reads CASSFESTSGAYEQYF. DNA for the CDR3: TGTGCCAGCAGTTTCGAATCGACTAGCGGAGCCTACGAGCAGTACTTC.

Ten or more counts support this clonotype. This chain links TRBV10-3 with TRBJ1-1, with 9 positions matching TRBD1. The V gene end was trimmed by 2 bases and the J gene end by 4 bases; junction bases not matched to a gene: 2. Germline lookup yields CDR1 ENHRY and CDR2 SYGVKD. The length of the CDR3 is 14 residues. In DNA form, the CDR3 reads TGTGCCATCAGTGAGGACAGGGGGTTCACTGAAGCTTTCTTT. This codes for CAISEDRGFTEAFF.

The chain employs TRBV5-6 and TRBJ2-7; D could derive from TRBD1 or TRBD2 (5 bases each). The DNA end is a closer match to TRBJ2-1, so the J assignment may be wrong. The CDR3 extends over 14 amino acids. CDR1 is SGHDT, CDR2 YYEEEE, per germline. Here the CDR3 reads CASSLGDHSYEQFF. CDR3 nucleotides: TGTGCCAGCAGCTTAGGGGACCATTCCTACGAGCAGTTCTTC.

There are many counts of this clonotype. J is TRBJ2-1 and V is TRBV10-3, with 12 positions matching TRBD2. The germline CDR1 and CDR2 sequences are ENHRY and SYGVKD. Unmatched junction bases numbered 7, after V lost 7 bases and J lost 9 bases. This CDR3 is built from 14 residues. In nucleotides, the CDR3 is TGTGCCATCAATAGACTAGCGGGAGAAACTGAGCAGTTCTTC. Translation gives CAINRLAGETEQFF.

This clonotype was counted ten times or more. This chain uses TRBV24-1 with TRBJ2-3; 8 nucleotides line up with TRBD2. The CDR3 length is 16 residues. CDR1 KGHDR and CDR2 SFDVKD come from the germline V gene. V lost 4 bases and J lost 5; bases outside the gene matches: 10. The DNA for the CDR3 is TGTGCCACCAGTGAAGCGGGAGAGGGGGAGGGAGATACGCAGTATTTT. This codes for CATSEAGEGEGDTQYF.

The chain is built from TRBV12-3 or TRBV12-4 and TRBJ1-4; perhaps TRBD1 as D (5 bases). The CDR3 spans 16 residues. V was pared by 6 bases and J by 0 bases, with 14 bases between. The CDR3 sequence is CASSHSRGATNEKLFF. The CDR3 DNA reads TGTGCCAGCAGCCACTCTCGAGGGGCAACTAATGAAAAACTGTTTTTT.

This clonotype was seen more than once but under ten times. V is TRBV7-2 and J is TRBJ2-7; 8 bases map to TRBD2. Germline assignment: CDR1 SGHTA and CDR2 FQGNSA. The CDR3 totals 16 residues. J gave up 0 bases and V 0 bases, and 4 bases lay outside the gene matches. CDR3 region: CASSLAPSGFSYEQYF. In DNA form, the CDR3 reads TGTGCCAGCAGCTTAGCGCCTAGCGGGTTCTCCTACGAGCAGTACTTC.

This clonotype was detected ten times or more. The J gene is TRBJ2-1, the V gene TRBV7-9; 9 bases are shared with TRBD2. The CDR3 loop spans 15 amino acids. The V and J ends lost 6 bases and 4 bases, in that order; junction bases with no gene match: 7. Germline-derived CDR1 and CDR2 are SEHNR and FQNEAQ (reference sequence). The CDR3 DNA reads as TGTGCCAGCAGACTAGCGGGCCGAGCGTACAATGAGCAGTTCTTC. It yields the protein CASRLAGRAYNEQFF.

This clonotype showed up just a few times. V usage is TRBV11-3 and J usage is TRBJ1-5; 12 bases are shared with TRBD1. Germline V gene lookup returns CDR1 SGHNT and CDR2 YENEEA. CDR3 length: 16 residues. J gave up 7 bases and V 5 bases, and 9 bases lay outside the gene matches. The CDR3 reads CASSPWDRGLEQPQHF. The CDR3 nucleotides are TGTGCCAGCAGCCCGTGGGACAGGGGGCTAGAGCAGCCCCAGCATTTT.

This clonotype was recorded at least ten times. CDR3 nucleotides: TGTGCCAGCAGTTCCGACCAGGGGCACCATACGCAGTATTTT. This encodes CASSSDQGHHTQYF. The rearrangement joins TRBV28 to TRBJ2-3, with TRBD1 as a possible D gene (6 bases). The germline CDR1 and CDR2 sequences are MDHEN and SYDVKM. Deletions cut 4 bases from V and 7 bases from J, with 15 bases between. There are 14 residues in the CDR3.

The table lists this clonotype with many counts. The chain employs TRBV4-3 and TRBJ1-1; D perhaps matches TRBD1 (5 bases). The CDR3 loop spans 15 amino acids. V gave up 1 base and J gave up 1 base, with 10 bases separating them. Per the germline V gene, CDR1 is LGHNA and CDR2 is YSLEER. The CDR3 coding sequence is TGCGCCAGCAGCCAAGGAATTGGGGGGAACACTGAAGCTTTCTTT. Translated, it gives CASSQGIGGNTEAFF.

A few counts support this clonotype. The J gene is TRBJ2-1, the V gene TRBV7-9, with D perhaps matching TRBD2 (6 bases). Germline assignment: CDR1 SEHNR and CDR2 FQNEAQ (reference sequence). The V end was cut by 5 bases, the J end by 4 bases, with 21 bases between. CDR3 length equals 17 residues. As DNA, the CDR3 is TGTGCCAGCAGCCCCGGGACTTCCCTAAACCTGTACAATGAGCAGTTCTTC. It specifies CASSPGTSLNLYNEQFF.